This TCR beta chain was captured in a study of blood T cell repertoires in COVID-19. Background on the study: Material from acute and convalescent COVID-19 was sourced from the United States, Italy and Spain. In each case, the material was cDNA or gDNA derived from T cells, B-cell-depleted T cells, or PBMCs.

Profiled with immunoSEQ multiplex PCR; TCRdb holds only in-frame clones, not every one. The sample contains approximately 190,000 clones, approximately 84% of which appear only once. Worth noting for this clone: This sample also contains other DNA sequences that code for the same CDR3.

There are 11 residues in the CDR3. Germline CDR1 and CDR2: DFQATT and SNEGSKA (reference sequence). Trimming removed 0 bases at V and 3 bases at J, with 3 bases between. The V call is TRBV20-1, the J call TRBJ2-7; unclear D gene. This clonotype was obtained from a human donor with acute or convalescent COVID-19. The donor label of this sample is uncertain. Sequenced input: peripheral blood. This CDR3 reads CSARDLYEQYF. The CDR3 DNA is TGCAGTGCTAGAGATCTCTACGAGCAGTACTTC.